This is a list of T cell receptor beta chains from one sample in a study of T-cell reconstitution after alpha-beta-depleted transplantation in children. From the PCR reads, TCRdb called clonotypes with MiXCR, one entry per CDR3 protein. Seen here are about 610,000 distinct CDR3 sequences, 10% to 13% observed once, and the top ten hold about 4%. This specimen was PBMCs from the stem cell graft donor, taken from the stem cell graft. These receptors all come from a human donor who donated a stem cell graft to a child with acute myeloid leukemia. Each CDR3 is given with its conserved first and last residue. Fields, in order: clone size, D gene, J gene, V gene, CDR3 protein, CDR3 DNA. A D gene is named only where the DNA matches it firmly. Expanded clones get a size class; other rows say once, few or many, or leave the size out.

>few|TRBD2|TRBJ2-1|TRBV20-1
CSARDPASGAKNEQFF
TGCAGTGCTAGAGATCCAGCTAGCGGGGCCAAAAATGAGCAGTTCTTC
>many|.|TRBJ2-3|TRBV7-9
CASSPPGRLPSSTDTQYF
TGTGCCAGCAGCCCTCCCGGGAGACTACCTTCTAGCACAGATACGCAGTATTTT
>many|TRBD2|TRBJ2-2|TRBV6-6
CASSSSGSGGLFF
TGTGCCAGCTCTTCGAGCGGGAGTGGGGGGCTGTTTTTT
>few|TRBD1|TRBJ2-1|TRBV12-5
CASGGTGGYNEQFF
TGTGCTAGTGGAGGGACAGGGGGGTACAATGAGCAGTTCTTC
>.|.|TRBJ2-2|TRBV12-3/TRBV12-4
CASSTGPGELFF
TGTGCCAGCAGCACAGGCCCCGGGGAGCTGTTTTTT
>.|.|TRBJ2-1|TRBV23-1
CASINGDEQFF
TGCGCCAGCATAAACGGCGATGAGCAGTTCTTC
>few|TRBD1|TRBJ1-5|TRBV3-1
CASSQTGDQPQHF
TGTGCCAGCAGCCAAACAGGGGATCAGCCCCAGCATTTT
>.|TRBD1|TRBJ1-1|TRBV12-3/TRBV12-4
CASTRGQGMFNTEAFF
TGTGCCAGCACCAGGGGACAGGGAATGTTCAACACTGAAGCTTTCTTT
>.|.|TRBJ1-2|TRBV6-1
CASKTTVYGYTF
TGTGCCAGCAAAACGACGGTCTATGGCTACACCTTC
>few|TRBD1|TRBJ1-1|TRBV28
CASSPYYNSGDRGTEAFF
TGTGCCAGCAGCCCCTATTATAACTCCGGGGACAGGGGGACTGAAGCTTTCTTT
>many|.|TRBJ2-1|TRBV19
CASSLGIYNEQFF
TGTGCCAGTAGTCTAGGTATCTACAATGAGCAGTTCTTC
>few|.|TRBJ1-6|TRBV20-1
CSASGGTYNSPLHF
TGCAGTGCTAGTGGAGGGACCTATAATTCACCCCTCCACTTT
>.|TRBD1|TRBJ1-5|TRBV7-2
CASSLDRGQPQHF
TGTGCCAGCAGCTTAGACAGGGGCCAGCCCCAGCATTTT
>.|.|TRBJ2-2|TRBV28
CASFVNTGELFF
TGTGCCAGCTTCGTGAACACCGGGGAGCTGTTTTTT
>.|.|TRBJ2-2|TRBV20-1
CSANKRGQALGELFF
TGCAGTGCTAACAAACGTGGGCAGGCCTTGGGGGAGCTGTTTTTT
>many|TRBD2|TRBJ2-7|TRBV3-1
CASSQVGAGGDYEQYF
TGTGCCAGCAGCCAAGTAGGGGCGGGAGGGGACTACGAGCAGTACTTC
>.|TRBD2|TRBJ2-3|TRBV5-1
CASSLSGLAFADTQYF
TGCGCCAGCAGCTTGTCTGGACTAGCGTTTGCCGATACGCAGTATTTT
>many|TRBD1|TRBJ1-1|TRBV15
CATGVDRGPTEAFF
TGTGCCACCGGGGTAGACAGGGGGCCAACTGAAGCTTTCTTT
>many|.|TRBJ2-2|TRBV7-3
CASSPRTSQIELFF
TGTGCCAGCAGCCCAAGGACGTCTCAGATCGAGCTGTTTTTT
>.|TRBD2|TRBJ2-7|TRBV7-9
CASSLAASGNEQYF
TGTGCCAGCAGCTTAGCTGCTAGCGGGAACGAGCAGTACTTC
>many|.|TRBJ2-1|TRBV5-1
CASSLESERSSYNEQFF
TGCGCCAGCAGCTTGGAGTCTGAAAGGAGCTCCTACAATGAGCAGTTCTTC
>.|.|TRBJ2-5|TRBV28
CASSFEGIRETQYF
TGTGCCAGCAGTTTTGAGGGAATTAGGGAGACCCAGTACTTC
>few|.|TRBJ1-5|TRBV28
CASSFTGAGSNQPQHF
TGTGCCAGCAGTTTTACGGGGGCGGGGAGCAATCAGCCCCAGCATTTT
>many|TRBD2|TRBJ2-1|TRBV7-2
CASSYLSGRASEQFF
TGTGCCAGCAGCTACCTTAGCGGGAGGGCCAGTGAGCAGTTCTTC
>few|.|TRBJ1-1|TRBV20-1
CSAGRANTEAFF
TGCAGCGCGGGAAGGGCGAACACTGAAGCTTTCTTT
>many|.|TRBJ2-3|TRBV28
CATWEDTQYF
TGTGCCACCTGGGAGGATACGCAGTATTTT
>many|.|TRBJ2-2|TRBV7-8
CASSLAGEAGELFF
TGTGCCAGCAGCTTAGCGGGGGAGGCCGGGGAGCTGTTTTTT
>few|TRBD2|TRBJ2-7|TRBV20-1
CSARDGLAISYEQYF
TGCAGTGCTAGAGACGGACTAGCAATATCCTACGAGCAGTACTTC
>few|TRBD1|TRBJ1-1|TRBV5-1
CASRLDRAETEAFF
TGCGCCAGCCGCCTCGACAGGGCAGAGACTGAAGCTTTCTTT
>.|.|TRBJ2-7|TRBV12-3/TRBV12-4
CASSFVDYEQYF
TGTGCCAGCAGTTTTGTGGACTACGAGCAGTACTTC
>few|TRBD2|TRBJ2-1|TRBV20-1
CSARLAGQNNEQFF
TGCAGTGCTAGACTAGCGGGACAAAACAATGAGCAGTTCTTC
>few|.|TRBJ2-1|TRBV7-3
CASSLMGQSPNEQFF
TGTGCCAGCAGCTTAATGGGACAAAGCCCCAATGAGCAGTTCTTC
>.|TRBD2|TRBJ2-1|TRBV5-1
CASTVSGSSYNEQFF
TGCGCCAGCACCGTAAGCGGGAGCTCCTACAATGAGCAGTTCTTC
>.|TRBD2|TRBJ2-1|TRBV5-1
CASRILLAGGQQFF
TGCGCCAGCCGAATATTACTAGCGGGAGGGCAGCAGTTCTTC
>many|TRBD2|TRBJ2-2|TRBV6-4
CASRAGTTTGELFF
TGTGCCAGCAGAGCCGGGACTACCACCGGGGAGCTGTTTTTT
>many|.|TRBJ1-3|TRBV29-1
CSVSPEPGNTIYF
TGCAGCGTTTCCCCTGAGCCTGGAAACACCATATATTTT
>few|TRBD2|TRBJ2-7|TRBV12-3/TRBV12-4
CASSLGLAGQSEQYF
TGTGCCAGCAGTCTTGGACTAGCGGGCCAGAGCGAGCAGTACTTC
>many|.|TRBJ2-7|TRBV7-9
CASSPGTGYEQYF
TGTGCCAGCAGTCCCGGGACTGGCTACGAGCAGTACTTC
>many|.|TRBJ1-6|TRBV6-6
CASSPDSYNSPLHF
TGTGCCAGCAGTCCGGACAGCTATAATTCACCCCTCCACTTT
>few|TRBD2|TRBJ2-1|TRBV3-1
CASSQTLTALLAGRHNEQFF
TGTGCCAGCAGCCAAACCTTAACCGCGTTACTAGCGGGAAGGCACAATGAGCAGTTCTTC
>few|.|TRBJ1-5|TRBV29-1
CSVGQDNQPQHF
TGCAGCGTTGGCCAGGACAATCAGCCCCAGCATTTT
>few|.|TRBJ2-1|TRBV7-2
CATHPRAALNNEQFF
TGTGCCACCCACCCCAGGGCAGCCCTAAACAATGAGCAGTTCTTC
>many|TRBD2|TRBJ2-2|TRBV7-2
CASSPLAGGSGELFF
TGTGCCAGCAGCCCCTTGGCGGGAGGTTCCGGGGAGCTGTTTTTT
>.|.|TRBJ2-1|TRBV20-1
CSARPPPQYNEQFF
TGCAGTGCCCGGCCGCCACCACAATACAATGAGCAGTTCTTC
>.|.|TRBJ1-3|TRBV18
CASSPPVLSSGNTIYF
TGTGCCAGCTCACCACCGGTCTTAAGCTCTGGAAACACCATATATTTT
>.|.|TRBJ1-5|TRBV28
CASSLVLSQNQPQHF
TGTGCCAGCAGTTTAGTGTTGAGTCAAAATCAGCCCCAGCATTTT
>many|TRBD2|TRBJ2-1|TRBV29-1
CSVGGGASSYNEQFF
TGCAGCGTCGGCGGGGGGGCTAGCTCCTACAATGAGCAGTTCTTC
>few|.|TRBJ1-2|TRBV6-5
CASSPGSSSGVYGYTF
TGTGCCAGCAGCCCCGGGTCCTCCTCCGGGGTCTATGGCTACACCTTC
>few|TRBD2|TRBJ2-5|TRBV7-6
CASSLGGLAETQYF
TGTGCCAGCAGCTTAGGGGGACTAGCAGAGACCCAGTACTTC
>few|.|TRBJ2-1|TRBV18
CASSTLQGPDNEQFF
TGTGCCAGCTCAACTTTACAGGGCCCCGACAATGAGCAGTTCTTC
>.|.|TRBJ2-7|TRBV6-1
CASSVGIYEQYF
TGTGCCAGCAGTGTGGGTATCTACGAGCAGTACTTC
>few|TRBD1|TRBJ1-4|TRBV6-2/TRBV6-3
CASSYVQGRKKLFF
TGTGCCAGCAGTTACGTACAGGGGCGGAAAAAACTGTTTTTT
>many|.|TRBJ2-5|TRBV12-3/TRBV12-4
CASSLNRKETQYF
TGTGCCAGCAGTTTAAACAGGAAAGAGACCCAGTACTTC
>few|.|TRBJ2-4|TRBV12-3/TRBV12-4
CASSFRENIQYF
TGTGCCAGCAGTTTTAGAGAAAACATTCAGTACTTC
>.|TRBD2|TRBJ2-7|TRBV20-1
CIWGLAGGPNEQYF
TGCATTTGGGGCCTAGCGGGAGGCCCTAACGAGCAGTACTTC
>many|TRBD2|TRBJ2-1|TRBV3-1
CASSQDRWTSKFF
TGTGCCAGCAGCCAAGATCGTTGGACTAGCAAGTTCTTC
>few|TRBD1|TRBJ1-2|TRBV7-2
CASSPPADRFRGYTF
TGTGCCAGCAGCCCCCCCGCGGACAGGTTCCGTGGCTACACCTTC
>few|TRBD2|TRBJ2-7|TRBV29-1
CSAGILAGFYEQYF
TGCAGCGCCGGAATACTAGCGGGATTCTACGAGCAGTACTTC
>few|.|TRBJ2-3|TRBV28
CASSPPGAGYDTQYF
TGTGCCAGCAGCCCTCCAGGGGCGGGATATGATACGCAGTATTTT
>few|TRBD1|TRBJ1-2|TRBV4-3
CASSQVDRGGNYGYTF
TGCGCCAGCAGCCAGGTCGACAGGGGGGGTAACTATGGCTACACCTTC